The present T cell receptor (beta chain) was sequenced within a study of blood T cell repertoires in COVID-19. The wider study: PBMCs, B-cell-depleted T cells, or T cells provided the cDNA or gDNA that made up the material.

Cohort 3 recovery required two negative PCRs, clearance, or symptom resolution. The authors' processing: Counts of nucleated cells, estimated from reference gene primer amplification, were obtained. The assay was immunoSEQ multiplex PCR, and TCRdb's table has in-frame clones only and misses some. V and J calls and clone size are those listed in that table; D and trimming were worked out from the DNA. The sample contains 350,000 to 400,000 clones, roughly nine tenths of which appear only once. CDR3 length equals 18 residues. V lost 6 bases, J lost 1 base, and 15 bases stayed unmatched. The V gene's germline CDR1 is MDHEN and CDR2 SYDVKM.

This sequence was found in a woman in her 30s who had recovered from COVID-19. Sequencing was carried out using PBMCs or T cells enriched from blood (not recorded which). The chain couples TRBV28 to TRBJ2-7; 10 bases line up with TRBD1. The CDR3 reads CASSELKVDRGFSYEQYF. CDR3 nucleotide sequence: TGTGCCAGCAGCGAATTAAAGGTGGACAGGGGGTTTTCCTACGAGCAGTACTTC.